This T cell receptor (beta chain) originates from a study of blood T cell repertoires in COVID-19. The overall study: Donors in the United States, Italy and Spain gave samples during acute or convalescent COVID-19. T cells, B-cell-depleted T cells, or PBMCs provided the cDNA or gDNA that served as material.

Original processing notes: Counts of nucleated cells, estimated from reference gene primer amplification, were obtained. Generated by immunoSEQ multiplex PCR, the TCRdb table keeps only in-frame clones and is missing some. V, J and clone size are taken as reported in that table, and D and trimming were inferred from the DNA itself. The sample includes roughly 260,000 clones, 70% to 90% of them seen just once. V was trimmed by 1 base and J by 6 bases, leaving 6 bases between them. The CDR3 covers 12 residues. Germline V gives CDR1 MDHEN, CDR2 SYDVKM. This TCR was recovered from a woman aged 40 to 50 with acute or convalescent COVID-19. This rearrangement joins TRBV28 to TRBJ1-1; D gene ambiguous. The sequenced material came from peripheral blood. CDR3 sequence reads: CASSLLQPEAFF. The CDR3 DNA reads TGTGCCAGCAGTTTATTACAGCCTGAAGCTTTCTTT.